This T cell receptor beta chain was identified in a study of vaccination effects on CD4 cells after COVID-19. Study-level background: All study participants received two doses of BNT162b2 or mRNA-1273 vaccine. A couple of convalescent patients provided samples 16 days and one week prevaccination. Study conclusions and caveats: Following vaccination, convalescents' spike-reactive clones were mostly new ones induced by the vaccine.

Germline V gene lookup returns CDR1 LNHDA and CDR2 SQIVND (reference sequence). After removal of 5 bases from V and 3 bases from J, the junction contained 6 bases not matched to a gene. This CDR3 comprises 15 residues. Pools of viral peptides were used by the ViraFEST assay to expand antigen-specific CD4+ T cells ahead of sequencing. Scientists isolated CD4+ T cells after an approximately 11-day culture period ended. PCR-confirmed SARS-CoV-2 infection occurred in the person between March and December 2020. At days 3 and 7, half of the medium was exchanged for IL-2 medium. As for this clone: Its target is not known.

Assay used: immunoSEQ multiplex PCR; TCRdb lists only in-frame clones, some missing. Seen here are 30,000 to 35,000 clones, 55% to 75% observed once, and the top ten hold less than 35%. The rearrangement uses TRBV19 and TRBJ2-7, with 11 positions matching TRBD2. This TCR derives from a human donor who had a prior SARS-CoV-2 infection. Specimen: CD4+ T cells from PBMCs cultured with a peptide pool, collected before COVID-19 vaccination. The CDR3: CASSLAGGRNYEQYF. CDR3 coding DNA: TGTGCCAGTAGTCTAGCGGGGGGAAGAAACTACGAGCAGTACTTC.